This T cell receptor beta chain was recorded in a study of blood T cell repertoires in COVID-19. Study in general: Acute and convalescent COVID-19 specimens originated in the United States, Italy and Spain.

Assay: immunoSEQ multiplex PCR; the TCRdb copy retains only in-frame clones and omits some. The sample carries around 160,000 clones, approximately 86% recorded once. Trimming left V 1 base short and J 1 base short, with 12 bases between. CDR3 length equals 16 residues. Per germline, CDR1 MGHRA and CDR2 YSYEKL. The sample consisted of peripheral blood. The clonotype originates from a middle-aged woman with active or convalescent COVID-19. This chain uses TRBV4-1 with TRBJ2-3; tentatively, D is TRBD2 (5 bases). Here the CDR3 reads CASSQGTWRGTDTQYF. As DNA, the CDR3 is TGCGCCAGCAGCCAAGGGACGTGGCGGGGCACAGATACGCAGTATTTT.